A single sample is the source of the 4 T cell receptor beta chains below, sequenced in a study of metastatic and nonmetastatic thyroid tumors. Not a single patient had been given any form of treatment at any point before undergoing thyroid surgery. Using MiXCR, TCRdb reanalyzed the PCR reads. The table lists 25,000 to 30,000 clones, roughly 23% of them singletons, with about 14% in the top ten. Input material: blood. These receptors originate from a female donor with papillary thyroid cancer or a benign thyroid nodule (not recorded which). Some clones in this sample may be carry-over from other donors' samples.

The table lists this clone with many counts. The CDR3 sequence: CASSAGAQETQYF. CDR3 in DNA: TGTGCCAGCTCAGCAGGCGCCCAAGAGACCCAGTACTTC. This chain connects TRBV2 to TRBJ2-5, with no clear D. Germline CDR1 SNHLY, CDR2 FYNNEI. V lost 8 bases and J 1 base, leaving 11 bases between the germline ends. The CDR3 length is 13 residues.

On this clone itself: Relative to the germline gene, one junction end is altered; a read error may explain this. This chain uses TRBV3-1 with TRBJ2-7; D unresolved. Germline values: CDR1 LGHDT, CDR2 YNNKEL (reference sequence). The CDR3 spans 15 residues. CDR3 sequence (DNA): TGTGCCGGCAGCTCAGACGCCGGTCTTTCCTACGATCAGTACTTC. This codes for CAGSSDAGLSYDQYF.

This clone was seen a handful of times. The chain couples TRBV6-2 or TRBV6-3 to TRBJ2-7; D is uncertain. CDR1 MNHEY and CDR2 SVGEGT come from the germline V gene. V lost 4 bases to trimming and J lost 4 bases, with 11 bases between them. CDR3 length: 13 residues. The CDR3 nucleotides are TGTGCCAGCAGTTTCAGAGGAGCATACGAGCAGTACTTC. It yields the protein CASSFRGAYEQYF.

V gene TRBV6-1 combines with J gene TRBJ2-3, with D possibly matching TRBD2 (6 bases). The V gene's germline CDR1 is MNHNS and CDR2 SASEGT. The ends were cut back, 6 bases at V and 5 bases at J, with 15 bases in the middle. There are 14 residues in the CDR3. The CDR3 nucleotides are TGTGCCAGCAGCGCACTGGCGGGGATAGATACGCAGTATTTT. It encodes CASSALAGIDTQYF.